This is a list of T cell receptor beta chains from one sample in a study of blood T cell repertoires in COVID-19. Generated by immunoSEQ multiplex PCR, the TCRdb table keeps only in-frame clones and is missing some. The sample has 200,000 to 250,000 clones; 75% to 85% are singletons. The sequencing sample was made of PBMCs or T cells enriched from blood (not recorded which). These receptor sequences come from a man aged 40-55 years who had recovered from COVID-19. CDR3s include the opening cysteine and the closing phenylalanine or tryptophan. A D gene is named only where the DNA matches it firmly. A clone size is listed for some rows: how often the clone was seen (once, few, many), or a class if it is expanded.

j_call clone_size v_call d_call cdr3_nt cdr3_aa
TRBJ1-2 . TRBV24-1 . TGTGCCACCAGTGAAGGAGTTAACTATGGCTACACCTTC CATSEGVNYGYTF
TRBJ2-1 . TRBV19 TRBD2 TGTGCCAGTAGAAGCCTAGCGGGGGGGCCCAATGAGCAGTTCTTC CASRSLAGGPNEQFF
TRBJ2-3 . TRBV19 . TGTGCCAGTAGTATAGGGGACTCCCGTTGGTATTTT CASSIGDSRWYF
TRBJ2-5 . TRBV7-9 TRBD1 TGTGCCAGCAGCCCGGATACCGGGACAGGTAGTAGGGAGACCCAGTACTTC CASSPDTGTGSRETQYF
TRBJ2-5 . TRBV5-6 . TGTGCCAGCAGCCCTTGGGGGAGGCGTCAAGAGACCCAGTACTTC CASSPWGRRQETQYF
TRBJ1-2 few TRBV5-1 TRBD1 TGCGCCAGCAGCTTCGGGACAGGGGGCGATGGCTACACCTTC CASSFGTGGDGYTF
TRBJ1-5 . TRBV4-1 . TGCGCCAGCAGCCAAGGCCCAGTGACCCCCGGGGGGAATCAGCCCCAGCATTTT CASSQGPVTPGGNQPQHF
TRBJ2-5 . TRBV9 TRBD1 TGTGCCAGCAGCCCCTCTACCGGGACAGGGGTTCGGGAGACCCAGTACTTC CASSPSTGTGVRETQYF
TRBJ1-1 . TRBV5-8 . TGTGCCAGCAGCTCGGGGGGAAAGGGCACTGAAGCTTTCTTT CASSSGGKGTEAFF
TRBJ1-4 . TRBV9 . TGTGCCAGCAGCTCTCAGACAGCAACTAATGAAAAACTGTTTTTT CASSSQTATNEKLFF
TRBJ2-3 . TRBV3-1/TRBV3-2 TRBD2 TGTGCCAGCAGCCAAAGCGGGAACACAGATACGCAGTATTTT CASSQSGNTDTQYF